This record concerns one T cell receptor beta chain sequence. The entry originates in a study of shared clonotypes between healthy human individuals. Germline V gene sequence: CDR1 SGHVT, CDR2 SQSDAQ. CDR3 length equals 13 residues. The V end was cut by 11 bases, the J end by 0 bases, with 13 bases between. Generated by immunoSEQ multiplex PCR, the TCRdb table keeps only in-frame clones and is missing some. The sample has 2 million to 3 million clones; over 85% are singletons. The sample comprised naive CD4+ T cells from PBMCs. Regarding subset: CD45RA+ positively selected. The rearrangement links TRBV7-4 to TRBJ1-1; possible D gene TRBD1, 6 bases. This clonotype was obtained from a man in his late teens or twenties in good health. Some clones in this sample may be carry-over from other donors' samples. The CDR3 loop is CAFLGGVNTEAFF. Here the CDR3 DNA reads TGTGCCTTCCTAGGGGGTGTGAACACTGAAGCTTTCTTT.